This TCR beta chain was sequenced for a study of metastatic and nonmetastatic thyroid tumors. Study-wide background: Repertoires were compared across blood and tumor or nodule tissue from malignant and benign thyroid patients.

The CDR3 is made up of 18 amino acids. Losses at the gene ends were 0 bases for V and 5 bases for J; bases not matched to a gene: 14. Germline CDR1 SGHNT, CDR2 YYREEE (reference sequence). In the original analysis: Across clinicopathological groups, CDR3 differences served as the basis for building a distant-metastasis classifier for papillary thyroid cancer. TCRdb recomputed clones from the PCR reads via MiXCR. These V and J calls rely on TCRdb rather than the paper's analysis. Among approximately 30,000 clones listed, 30% were seen once. This clone came up many times. Its cognate antigen is unknown. Other DNA sequences within the sample encode an identical CDR3. Every patient underwent thyroid surgery untreated. Regarding the study as a whole: Malignant tumors reportedly showed significantly higher TCR beta diversity than benign nodules in both blood and tumor.

This TCR came from a female donor with papillary thyroid cancer or a benign thyroid nodule (not recorded which). Some clones in this sample may be carry-over from other donors' samples. The rearrangement links TRBV5-4 to TRBJ2-7, with 10 bases fitting TRBD2. Sequenced: blood. The CDR3 loop reads CASSLGLSSGSGGHEQYF. The CDR3, as DNA: TGTGCCAGCAGCTTGGGGTTGTCTAGCGGGAGTGGAGGGCACGAGCAGTACTTC.